This is a list of T cell receptor beta chains from one sample in a study of identical twins. TCRdb re-analysed the 5' RACE reads in MiXCR, keeping a single row per CDR3 protein. The sample has around 1.7 million distinct CDR3 sequences; under 35% are singletons. The sample taken for sequencing was cord blood. All receptors come from a newborn girl in good health. The conserved cysteine and the conserved F or W are not part of the CDR3 here.

TRBV29-1	TRBJ2-6	SIGQGTFSGANVLT
TRBV5-1	TRBJ2-5	ASSPLLALQETQY
TRBV29-1	TRBJ2-7	SVERDSRPYEQY
TRBV7-7	TRBJ2-3	ASSPGPTTDTQY
TRBV2	TRBJ2-1	ASRRTSGSNEQF
TRBV20-1	TRBJ2-3	SARDRIAGGLGDTQY
TRBV20-1	TRBJ1-2	SASLSSGGGYGYT
TRBV28	TRBJ1-2	ASRGIRDRGSLMSGYT
TRBV16	TRBJ1-4	ASSQTGTGGRKLF
TRBV28	TRBJ1-1	ASSYGRHTEAF
TRBV4-1	TRBJ1-6	ASSQDFQTLH
TRBV6-2/TRBV6-3	TRBJ2-1	ASSYGRQSSYNEQF
TRBV5-1	TRBJ2-1	ASSFEPLTSAEQF
TRBV7-9	TRBJ1-2	ASSLQGDNYGYT
TRBV10-3	TRBJ2-2	ATSVRSLSTGELF
TRBV29-1	-	SGWGGSSYNEQY
TRBV3-1	TRBJ1-5	ASNHGDRGQPQH
TRBV3-1	TRBJ2-1	ASSQTSGGSDEQF
TRBV6-1	TRBJ1-1	ASSENTANTEAF
TRBV28	TRBJ2-1	ASSLGMGASDNEQF
TRBV7-2	TRBJ2-1	ASSFGTSGPEQF